These 22 T cell receptor beta chains were all obtained from the same sample, sequenced in a study of blood T cell repertoires in COVID-19. Generated by immunoSEQ multiplex PCR, the TCRdb table keeps only in-frame clones and is missing some. Among roughly 120,000 clones, roughly nine tenths were seen once, and the ten largest hold 6.5% to 8.5%. The sequenced sample was peripheral blood. Receptor source: a human donor in a cohort sampled during active COVID-19.

The chain uses TRBV5-4 and TRBJ2-1, with D possibly being TRBD1 (5 bases). CDR1 and CDR2 from the germline V gene are SGHNT and YYREEE (reference sequence). Deletions cut 4 bases from V and 7 bases from J, with 9 bases between. The CDR3 length is 12 residues. The CDR3 nucleotides are TGTGCCAGCAGCCGCAGGGTAAATGAGCAGTTCTTC. Amino acid sequence: CASSRRVNEQFF.

The V call is TRBV5-4, the J call TRBJ2-3; 13 bases map to TRBD2. J gave up 6 bases and V 4 bases, and 11 bases lay outside the gene matches. In germline, CDR1 is SGHNT, CDR2 YYREEE (reference sequence). The CDR3 spans 17 residues. The chain's CDR3 is CASSLGLAGAPVDTQYF. The CDR3 nucleotides read TGTGCCAGCAGCCTTGGACTAGCGGGGGCCCCAGTGGATACGCAGTATTTT.

The chain is built from TRBV6-6 and TRBJ2-5, with 7 bases fitting TRBD1. Trimming cost V 5 bases and J 2 bases; bases outside gene matches: 11. The CDR3 is 16 residues long. CDR1 MNHNY and CDR2 SVGAGI come from the germline V gene (reference sequence). For the CDR3, the DNA is TGTGCCAGCAGTCGACGGGACAGCAATCGGCAAGAGACCCAGTACTTC. It yields the protein CASSRRDSNRQETQYF.

This chain connects TRBV24-1 to TRBJ1-5; 8 nucleotides align to TRBD1. Germline V gene data show CDR1 as KGHDR and CDR2 as SFDVKD. The V gene end was trimmed by 6 bases and the J gene end by 6 bases; junction bases not matched to a gene: 3. CDR3 length equals 13 residues. CDR3 loop: CATSQGAGQPQHF. The CDR3 DNA follows: TGTGCCACCAGTCAGGGGGCTGGTCAGCCCCAGCATTTT.

V and J are TRBV20-1 and TRBJ2-2; D uncertain. The CDR3 length is 15 residues. Germline V gene data show CDR1 as DFQATT and CDR2 as SNEGSKA (reference sequence). Trimming shortened V by 3 bases and J by 1 base, and 12 bases separated the two germline ends. This CDR3 is CSASHPSMNTGELFF. For the CDR3, the DNA is TGCAGTGCTAGTCACCCTTCTATGAACACCGGGGAGCTGTTTTTT.

The rearrangement links TRBV14 to TRBJ1-3, with 7 bases fitting TRBD1. CDR1 and CDR2 (germline): SGHDN, FVKESK. This CDR3 has 15 residues. The V segment lost 5 bases and the J segment 0 bases; nucleotides outside the gene matches: 4. The CDR3 spells CASSTGVSSGNTIYF. The CDR3 nucleotides read TGTGCCAGCAGCACAGGGGTCAGCTCTGGAAACACCATATATTTT.

The V call is TRBV2, the J call TRBJ2-3, with a possible D match to TRBD1 (5 bases). The CDR3 extends over 13 amino acids. Germline CDR1 reads SNHLY; CDR2 reads FYNNEI. Trimming took 8 bases from V and 3 from J, leaving 12 bases between them. The CDR3 bases are TGTGCCAGCGGTCGACAGCCGACAGATACGCAGTATTTT. Translation gives CASGRQPTDTQYF.

The V gene is TRBV30, the J gene TRBJ1-2, with D unresolved. Trimming left V 1 base short and J 6 bases short, with 15 bases between. The CDR3 extends over 14 amino acids. CDR1 is GTSNPN, CDR2 SVGIG, per germline (reference sequence). DNA for the CDR3: TGTGCCTGGAGTGACACCTCCTTGATTGATGGCTACACCTTC. Translated: CAWSDTSLIDGYTF.

The V gene is TRBV12-3 or TRBV12-4, the J gene TRBJ2-5; possible D gene TRBD2, 5 bases. Trimming left V 6 bases short and J 4 bases short, with 12 bases between. The CDR3 has 13 amino acids. CDR3 bases: TGTGCCAGCAGCCCGCTAGCCGGAGAGACCCAGTACTTC. Translation: CASSPLAGETQYF.

This clone has only a few counts. The V gene is TRBV11-3, the J gene TRBJ1-1; D unresolved. Trimming took 5 bases from V and 5 from J, leaving 12 bases between them. CDR1 and CDR2 (germline): SGHNT, YENEEA. This CDR3 contains 13 residues. CDR3 DNA: TGTGCCAGCAGCCCCGGTTCCACGACTGAAGCTTTCTTT. This translates into CASSPGSTTEAFF.

The chain links TRBV5-1 to TRBJ2-1; 11 positions agree with TRBD2. The CDR3 is 16 amino acids. The germline CDR1 and CDR2 sequences are SGHRS and YFSETQ. The junction had 18 bases not matched to a gene; V was cut back by 4 bases and J by 15 bases. The CDR3 sequence: CASSTSTGTSGKRGFF. The CDR3 coding sequence is TGCGCCAGCAGCACAAGCACCGGGACTAGCGGAAAAAGGGGGTTCTTC.

The rearrangement uses TRBV6-5 and TRBJ1-6; 12 bases are a match to TRBD1. Germline V gene sequence: CDR1 MNHEY, CDR2 SVGAGI. J gave up 10 bases and V 4 bases, and 8 bases lay outside the gene matches. CDR3 length: 16 amino acids. As DNA, the CDR3 is TGTGCCAGCAGTTGGACCCCGGGACAGGGGGCCTCACCCCTCCACTTT. Translated: CASSWTPGQGASPLHF.

The chain combines TRBV6-5 with TRBJ2-7; 9 nucleotides match TRBD1. Germline V gene sequence: CDR1 MNHEY, CDR2 SVGAGI. The CDR3 runs 15 residues. Trimming at V came to 6 bases and at J to 0 bases, leaving 6 bases not matched to a gene. The chain's CDR3 is CASSPPTGGSYEQYF. The CDR3, as DNA: TGTGCCAGCAGCCCCCCGACAGGGGGCTCCTACGAGCAGTACTTC.

The chain uses TRBV12-3 or TRBV12-4 and TRBJ1-1, with a possible D match to TRBD1 (5 bases). V gave up 8 bases and J gave up 4 bases, with 11 bases separating them. This CDR3 region has 12 residues. CDR3 sequence: CASGSGVTEAFF. CDR3 nucleotide sequence: TGTGCCAGCGGATCGGGGGTCACTGAAGCTTTCTTT.

This clone appeared once. The chain joins TRBV3-1 (or the pseudogene TRBV3-2) to TRBJ2-3; possible D gene TRBD1, 5 bases. This CDR3 has 13 residues. Germline CDR1 and CDR2: LGHDT and YNNKEL (reference sequence). V dropped 4 bases and J dropped 6 bases, with 11 bases sitting between them. CDR3 bases: TGTGCCAGCAGCCTGGACACCCTCGATACGCAGTATTTT. Its translation: CASSLDTLDTQYF.

This chain links TRBV11-2 with TRBJ2-1; a possible D gene is TRBD2 (6 bases). Trimming took 1 base from V and 4 from J, leaving 17 bases between them. Germline V lookup: CDR1 SGHAT, CDR2 FQNNGV. This CDR3 is 17 amino acids long. CDR3 sequence: CASSLVGRRLVYNEQFF. Written as DNA, the CDR3 is TGTGCCAGCAGCTTAGTGGGTCGGAGACTAGTTTACAATGAGCAGTTCTTC.

This rearrangement joins TRBV7-3 to TRBJ2-2, with 8 bases matching TRBD1. The CDR3 runs to 15 residues. Per germline, CDR1 SGHTA and CDR2 FQGTGA. V was pared by 3 bases and J by 7 bases, with 7 bases of the junction left unmatched. This chain's CDR3 is CASSFDRGYGGELFF. DNA for the CDR3: TGTGCCAGCAGCTTCGACAGGGGATATGGCGGGGAGCTGTTTTTT.

The V and J genes are TRBV7-2 and TRBJ1-2; 7 nucleotides align to TRBD1. CDR1 SGHTA and CDR2 FQGNSA come from the germline V gene. The J segment lost 4 bases and the V segment lost 5 bases, leaving 19 bases of the junction unmatched. CDR3 length: 18 residues. CDR3 nucleotides: TGTGCCAGCAGCCCCTCAGGGGGGGGCGCGGGGGGCTTCTATGGCTACACCTTC. Its translation: CASSPSGGGAGGFYGYTF.

The V call is TRBV5-6, the J call TRBJ1-2; D possibly corresponds to TRBD1 (5 bases). CDR3 length: 15 amino acids. Trimming pared 0 bases from V and 4 bases from J, leaving 13 bases between. Germline CDR1 SGHDT, CDR2 YYEEEE. The CDR3, as DNA: TGTGCCAGCAGCTTGGTCCAGGGTCGTGCCTATGGCTACACCTTC. It encodes CASSLVQGRAYGYTF.

The chain is built from TRBV7-6 and TRBJ1-6, with D possibly being TRBD1 (5 bases). Germline loops: CDR1 SGHVS, CDR2 FNYEAQ. Trimming cost V 2 bases and J 0 bases, with 14 bases left between them. The CDR3 is made up of 18 amino acids. The CDR3 DNA is TGTGCCAGCAGCTTACCCCAGGGCGGATCCTCCTATAATTCACCCCTCCACTTT. Encoded protein: CASSLPQGGSSYNSPLHF.

The V and J genes are TRBV6-1 and TRBJ2-7, with a tentative D call TRBD2 (6 bases). The V gene lost 3 bases and the J gene lost 7 bases, with 19 bases spanning the gap. The germline gives CDR1 MNHNS, CDR2 SASEGT. The CDR3 contains 15 residues. In nucleotides, the CDR3 is TGTGCCAGCAGTGAGAATGCAGGGTGGAGGGGTGAGCAGTACTTC. Protein product: CASSENAGWRGEQYF.

J is TRBJ1-2 and V is TRBV27, with 7 nucleotides matching TRBD1. CDR1 MNHEY and CDR2 SMNVEV come from the germline V gene (reference sequence). The length of the CDR3 is 16 residues. J gave up 7 bases and V 4 bases, and 15 bases lay outside the gene matches. The CDR3, as DNA: TGTGCCAGCAGTTCCTCTTACGCAGGGGGGAAGGGTGGCTACACCTTC. Protein product: CASSSSYAGGKGGYTF.